These 29 T cell receptor beta chains were all obtained from the same sample, sequenced in a study of CD8 T cells in ankylosing spondylitis. One entry per CDR3 protein results from TCRdb running MiXCR on the 5' RACE reads. The sample holds 200,000 to 250,000 distinct CDR3 sequences; 10% to 13% are singletons and the top ten take about 19%. The specimen sequenced was blood, either unsorted or a sorted T cell fraction (not recorded which). These receptors came from a male donor with ankylosing spondylitis or in good health (not recorded which).

At least ten counts were recorded for this clonotype. J is TRBJ1-3 and V is TRBV7-8; no reliable D call. The CDR3 extends over 15 amino acids. Germline V gene data show CDR1 as SGHVS and CDR2 as FQNEAQ. With 4 bases removed from V and 0 bases from J, the gap between germline ends came to 10 bases. The CDR3 nucleotides are TGTGCCAGCAGCTCCAGCTCGAGCTCTGGAAACACCATATATTTT. It specifies CASSSSSSSGNTIYF.

At least ten counts were recorded for this clonotype. CDR3 in DNA: TGTGCCAGCAGAGAACAGACAGGGGGCTTCACTGAAGCTTTCTTT. Translated, it gives CASREQTGGFTEAFF. The chain employs TRBV4-2 and TRBJ1-1; TRBD1 matches 10 bases. V shed 6 bases, J shed 4 bases, and the junction held 8 bases outside the gene matches. CDR3 length: 15 residues. Per the germline V gene, CDR1 is LGHNA and CDR2 is YNFKEQ.

This clonotype occurred many times. The chain recombines TRBV5-1 with TRBJ2-1; 8 nucleotides align to TRBD2. V was pared by 4 bases and J by 4 bases, with 7 bases of the junction left unmatched. The germline gives CDR1 SGHRS, CDR2 YFSETQ. The CDR3 sequence is 15 residues long. The CDR3 loop reads CASSPGGRQYNEQFF. As DNA, the CDR3 is TGCGCCAGCAGCCCGGGAGGGAGACAATACAATGAGCAGTTCTTC.

CDR3 residues: CATSRGGETQYF. The CDR3 DNA follows: TGTGCCACCAGTAGGGGGGGAGAGACCCAGTACTTC. V is TRBV24-1 and J is TRBJ2-5; the D gene is possibly TRBD2 (7 bases). This CDR3 spans 12 amino acids. Germline CDR1 KGHDR, CDR2 SFDVKD. The V end lost 6 bases, the J end lost 4 bases, and 8 bases lay between the germline ends.

This clonotype has only a few counts. The chain employs TRBV5-5 and TRBJ2-5, with 16 bases lining up with TRBD2. With 2 bases clipped from V and 2 bases from J, the junction kept 3 bases outside the gene matches. The CDR3 spans 17 residues. The germline gives CDR1 SGHKS, CDR2 YYEKEE (reference sequence). CDR3 DNA: TGTGCCAGCAGCTTCAGGGGACTAGCGGGGGGGCAAGAGACCCAGTACTTC. Translated: CASSFRGLAGGQETQYF.

This clonotype has a handful of counts. The chain joins TRBV12-3 or TRBV12-4 to TRBJ2-5; a possible D gene is TRBD2 (5 bases). Trimming pared 6 bases from V and 5 bases from J, leaving 13 bases between. The length of the CDR3 is 13 residues. This chain's CDR3 is CASRGDSRETQYF. The CDR3 DNA sequence: TGTGCCAGCAGGGGAGATTCACGGGAGACCCAGTACTTC.

This clonotype was seen a handful of times. The rearrangement links TRBV18 to TRBJ2-1; maybe TRBD2 (7 bases). Germline-derived CDR1 and CDR2 are KGHSH and LQKENI. This CDR3 is 20 amino acids long. V was pared by 4 bases and J by 8 bases, with 33 bases between. CDR3 residues: CASSRRRGAFLPQFQDEQFF. The CDR3 DNA sequence: TGTGCCAGCTCACGTCGTCGGGGGGCTTTCCTCCCACAATTCCAAGATGAGCAGTTCTTC.

This clonotype was found a few times. This chain connects TRBV20-1 to TRBJ2-1; TRBD1 matches at 7 bases. The CDR3 has 20 amino acids. The germline V gene encodes CDR1 DFQATT and CDR2 SNEGSKA (reference sequence). J lost 0 bases, V lost 3 bases, and 20 bases had no gene match. The CDR3: CSASSERDSPPGSSYNEQFF. The CDR3, as DNA: TGCAGTGCTAGTTCGGAACGGGACAGTCCCCCAGGAAGCTCCTACAATGAGCAGTTCTTC.

This clonotype was counted only a few times. The V gene is TRBV30, the J gene TRBJ2-1, with a tentative D call TRBD1 (5 bases). With 2 bases removed from V and 5 bases from J, the gap between germline ends came to 13 bases. The CDR3 is made up of 14 amino acids. CDR1 is GTSNPN, CDR2 SVGIG, per germline (reference sequence). The CDR3 loop is CAWSQGRQNNEQFF. The CDR3 coding sequence is TGTGCCTGGAGTCAAGGCAGACAGAACAATGAGCAGTTCTTC.

This clonotype was observed many times. The V gene is TRBV9, the J gene TRBJ1-2; D unresolved. Per the germline V gene, CDR1 is SGDLS and CDR2 is YYNGEE. With 2 bases removed from V and 8 bases from J, the gap between germline ends came to 19 bases. The CDR3 is made up of 15 amino acids. DNA of the CDR3: TGTGCCAGCAGCGTCAACCCGGCAGCCCTTAGGGGCTACACCTTC. Protein product: CASSVNPAALRGYTF.

Ten or more counts support this clonotype. The rearrangement joins TRBV6-2 or TRBV6-3 to TRBJ1-5; 7 bases match TRBD1. Trimming cost V 6 bases and J 5 bases; bases outside gene matches: 10. Germline assignment: CDR1 MNHEY and CDR2 SVGEGT. The CDR3 covers 15 residues. Written as DNA, the CDR3 is TGTGCCAGCAGACCCGGGACAGAGCCCTATCAGCCCCAGCATTTT. It is translated as CASRPGTEPYQPQHF.

This clonotype showed up many times. CDR3 nucleotides: TGCGCCAGCATGTCGGGGGTAGGGACTGAAGCTTTCTTT. Translating it yields CASMSGVGTEAFF. The V and J genes are TRBV5-1 and TRBJ1-1, with D tentatively TRBD1 (5 bases). This CDR3 has 13 residues. The ends were cut back, 6 bases at V and 5 bases at J, with 14 bases in the middle. Germline V gene sequence: CDR1 SGHRS, CDR2 YFSETQ.

This clonotype was detected a few times. V is TRBV7-2 and J is TRBJ2-7; the match to TRBD2 covers 10 bases. This CDR3 has 14 residues. Germline V gene data show CDR1 as SGHTA and CDR2 as FQGNSA. V gave up 3 bases and J gave up 3 bases; unmatched junction bases: 2. DNA of the CDR3: TGTGCCAGCAGCTTTTCTAGCGGGGGCTACGAGCAGTACTTC. Its translation is CASSFSSGGYEQYF.

This clonotype was seen a handful of times. The chain uses TRBV7-8 and TRBJ1-1; TRBD1 is a possible D gene (6 bases). Germline V gene lookup returns CDR1 SGHVS and CDR2 FQNEAQ. V was pared by 3 bases and J by 0 bases, with 8 bases between. The CDR3 length is 14 residues. As DNA, the CDR3 is TGTGCCAGCAGCTTTCGGACAGTGAACACTGAAGCTTTCTTT. Residues: CASSFRTVNTEAFF. Full variable domain (rest looked up from reference TRBV7-8 and TRBJ1-1): GAGVSQSPRYKVAKRGQDVALRCDPISGHVSLFWYQQALGQGPEFLTYFQNEAQLDKSGLPSDRFFAERPEGSVSTLKIQRTQQEDSAVYLCASSFRTVNTEAFFGQGTRLTVV.

This clonotype appeared many times. The chain joins TRBV12-3 or TRBV12-4 to TRBJ2-1; D remains unclear. The ends were cut back, 3 bases at V and 0 bases at J, with 3 bases in the middle. The CDR3 spans 13 residues. CDR3 sequence: CASSFGSYNEQFF. The CDR3 bases are TGTGCCAGCAGTTTTGGCTCCTACAATGAGCAGTTCTTC.

On this clonotype: This may stem from a read error, because a much larger clone lies one nucleotide away. This sequence joins TRBV5-6 and TRBJ2-3; no reliable D call. The germline gives CDR1 SGHDT, CDR2 YYEEEE. Trimming removed 4 bases at V and 0 bases at J, with 9 bases between. The CDR3 extends over 14 amino acids. For the CDR3, the DNA is TGTGCCAGCAGCATTGACGTCAGCACAGATACGCAGTATTTT. Translation: CASSIDVSTDTQYF.

This clonotype was counted at least ten times. This chain's CDR3 is CSARDRLKAEAFF. The CDR3 nucleotides read TGCAGTGCTAGAGACCGACTGAAAGCTGAAGCTTTCTTT. This rearrangement joins TRBV20-1 to TRBJ1-1; D ambiguous. This CDR3 region has 13 residues. From germline, CDR1 is DFQATT and CDR2 SNEGSKA (reference sequence). Trimming took 0 bases from V and 6 from J, leaving 11 bases between them.

This clonotype was observed at least ten times. The chain uses TRBV7-2 and TRBJ2-5; D may be TRBD2 (5 bases). Germline V lookup: CDR1 SGHTA, CDR2 FQGNSA. Trimming shortened V by 1 base and J by 0 bases, and 9 bases separated the two germline ends. The CDR3 has 15 residues. CDR3 bases: TGTGCCAGCAGCTTAGATCCGGGGTACCAAGAGACCCAGTACTTC. It translates to CASSLDPGYQETQYF.

This clonotype appeared a few times. The rearrangement joins TRBV27 to TRBJ1-2, with 10 bases lining up with TRBD1. The CDR3 contains 14 residues. Germline V gene lookup returns CDR1 MNHEY and CDR2 SMNVEV (reference sequence). V was clipped by 9 bases and J by 0 bases; unmatched bases: 4. The CDR3 here is CARRDRGPNYGYTF. The DNA for the CDR3 is TGTGCCAGGAGGGACAGGGGACCTAACTATGGCTACACCTTC.

This clonotype was recorded at least ten times. The chain employs TRBV2 and TRBJ2-7, with 7 nucleotides matching TRBD2. Germline lookup yields CDR1 SNHLY and CDR2 FYNNEI. With 3 bases clipped from V and 4 bases from J, the junction kept 0 bases outside the gene matches. The CDR3 is 12 residues long. This CDR3 is CASSDGGYEQYF. The CDR3 region has the DNA TGTGCCAGCAGTGACGGGGGGTACGAGCAGTACTTC.

This clonotype has at least ten counts. This chain joins TRBV13 and TRBJ2-7, with 8 bases lining up with TRBD1. Germline assignment: CDR1 PRHDT and CDR2 FYEKMQ (reference sequence). The CDR3 totals 13 residues. J lost 5 bases, V lost 6 bases, and 6 bases had no gene match. The CDR3 reads CASSYQGAHEQYF. In DNA, the CDR3 is TGTGCCAGCAGTTACCAGGGGGCGCACGAGCAGTACTTC.

This clonotype was observed a handful of times. The chain links TRBV7-2 to TRBJ1-1, with TRBD1 as a possible D gene (5 bases). The length of the CDR3 is 16 residues. Between the trimmed V and J ends, which lost 5 bases and 4 bases, there was a span of 20 bases. Germline V gene data show CDR1 as SGHTA and CDR2 as FQGNSA. As DNA, the CDR3 is TGTGCCAGCAGCCGAGGCTTGGGGGGAGGGAGCACTGAAGCTTTCTTT. As protein: CASSRGLGGGSTEAFF.

This clonotype came up many times. The V gene is TRBV7-9, the J gene TRBJ1-2, with a tentative D call TRBD1 (6 bases). The germline V and J ends were trimmed by 5 bases and 2 bases, with 18 bases remaining between them. The CDR3 spans 16 residues. Germline CDR1 and CDR2: SEHNR and FQNEAQ (reference sequence). CDR3 in amino acids: CASSPGASGGNYGYTF. DNA for the CDR3: TGTGCCAGCAGCCCAGGGGCCAGCGGGGGAAACTATGGCTACACCTTC.

This clonotype was observed at least ten times. The chain recombines TRBV25-1 with TRBJ1-2; D not resolved. The CDR3 totals 13 residues. V lost 3 bases, J lost 2 bases, and 7 bases lay in between. Germline V gives CDR1 MGHDK, CDR2 SYGVNS. CDR3 sequence (DNA): TGTGCCAGCAGTGATCCCGTCAACTATGGCTACACCTTC. Its protein is CASSDPVNYGYTF.

This clonotype was detected many times. At one boundary the junction diverges from the germline segment, which might be a read error. The chain combines TRBV7-3 with TRBJ2-5; TRBD2 aligns across 9 bases. Germline V CDR1 and CDR2: SGHTA, FQGTGA. The length of the CDR3 is 12 residues. CDR3 sequence (DNA): TGTGCCAGCGGCAAAGCGGGGGGACAGCCGTCTTTC. The encoded protein is CASGKAGGQPSF.

The chain joins TRBV11-1 to TRBJ2-1, with D perhaps TRBD1 (5 bases). CDR3 length: 16 residues. V was shortened by 3 bases and J by 2 bases, with 14 bases between the two germline ends. Looked up from germline, CDR1 is SGHAT and CDR2 is FQDESV (reference sequence). CDR3: CASSFSIRVPYNEQFF. As DNA, the CDR3 is TGTGCCAGCAGCTTTTCGATCAGGGTTCCCTACAATGAGCAGTTCTTC.

The genes are TRBV6-1 and TRBJ2-7; weak D call: TRBD1 (7 bases). Trimming removed 10 bases at V and 4 bases at J, with 17 bases between. The CDR3 sequence is 13 residues long. Germline V gene sequence: CDR1 MNHNS, CDR2 SASEGT. The CDR3 here is CATRTNRGYEQYF. CDR3 bases: TGTGCCACTCGGACTAACAGGGGATACGAGCAGTACTTC.

Concerning this clonotype: One end of the junction varies from germline; a read error may be responsible. The chain combines TRBV5-1 with TRBJ2-5; D is undetermined. The CDR3 covers 15 residues. Germline CDR1 SGHRS, CDR2 YFSETQ. The CDR3 is CVSSLQPGPQETQYF. The CDR3, as DNA: TGCGTCAGCAGCTTGCAGCCGGGCCCCCAAGAGACCCAGTACTTC.

This rearrangement joins TRBV12-3 or TRBV12-4 to TRBJ2-7, with 7 positions matching TRBD2. Trimming took 6 bases from V and 0 from J; bases not matched to a gene: 11. The CDR3 has 16 residues. CDR3 coding DNA: TGTGCCAGCAGGGGCTCTAGGAGCGGGGCCTCCTACGAGCAGTACTTC. Translating it yields CASRGSRSGASYEQYF.